This note documents a single TCR beta chain sequence. Tagging with unique molecular identifiers was applied to individual cDNA molecules. One entry per CDR3 protein, called by TCRdb with MiXCR from the 5' RACE reads. The sample has about 64,000 distinct CDR3 sequences, about 11% seen once. The data belong to a study of early T cells in non-severe SARS-CoV-2 infection. Looking at the study overall: Bulk RNA taken from unsorted whole blood was sequenced, leaving chains unpaired.

Per the germline V gene, CDR1 is SGHVS and CDR2 is FQNEAQ. Trimming took off 5 bases at V and 2 bases at J, with 6 bases between the two ends. This CDR3 contains 12 residues. Sequenced material: whole blood, taken at baseline. This chain uses TRBV7-8 with TRBJ2-5, with no clear D. The sequence was obtained from an adult who was a healthcare worker with PCR-confirmed SARS-CoV-2 infection or an uninfected control (not recorded which). CDR3 sequence (DNA): TGTGCCAGCAGCCGCAATCAAGAGACCCAGTACTTC. Translating gives CASSRNQETQYF.